This T cell receptor (beta chain) was recorded in a study of blood T cell repertoires in COVID-19. Study information: The United States, Italy and Spain were the sources of the acute and convalescent COVID-19 samples. PBMCs, B-cell-depleted T cells, or T cells were the source of the cDNA or gDNA that made up the material.

Clones were read by immunoSEQ multiplex PCR, and TCRdb kept only the in-frame ones, dropping some. The table includes about 200,000 clones, roughly 87% detected once. The CDR3 is 13 residues long. In germline, CDR1 is SNHLY, CDR2 FYNNEI. V lost 6 bases and J lost 8, with 16 bases in between. The Seattle patients joined while their infection was active and were tracked longitudinally afterward. The chain is built from TRBV2 and TRBJ1-2, with D perhaps matching TRBD1 (6 bases). What was sequenced was peripheral blood. The source is a woman aged 55-69 years with COVID-19, enrolled during active disease. Here the CDR3 DNA reads TGTGCCAGCAGCCGGGGGGGGGCTAAAGGCTACACCTTC. Translated: CASSRGGAKGYTF.